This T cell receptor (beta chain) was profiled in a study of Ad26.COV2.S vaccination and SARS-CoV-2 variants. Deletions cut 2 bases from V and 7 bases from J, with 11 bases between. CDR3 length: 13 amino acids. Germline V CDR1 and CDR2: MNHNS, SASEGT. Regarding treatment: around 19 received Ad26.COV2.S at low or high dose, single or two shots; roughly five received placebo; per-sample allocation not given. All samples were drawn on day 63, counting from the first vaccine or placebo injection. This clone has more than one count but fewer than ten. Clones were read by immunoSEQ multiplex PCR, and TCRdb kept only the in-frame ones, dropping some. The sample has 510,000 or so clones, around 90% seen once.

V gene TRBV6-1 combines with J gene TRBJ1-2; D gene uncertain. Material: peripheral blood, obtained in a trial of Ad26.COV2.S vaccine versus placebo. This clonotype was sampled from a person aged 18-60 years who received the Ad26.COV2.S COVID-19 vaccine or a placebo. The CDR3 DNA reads TGTGCCAGCAGTGAACAGGCCGGGAGTGGCTACACCTTC. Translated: CASSEQAGSGYTF.